The rows below give T cell receptor beta chains drawn from one sample of a study of CD8+ T cells in alopecia areata. The method was immunoSEQ multiplex PCR; TCRdb's version includes in-frame clones alone and lacks a portion of them. The table has roughly 200,000 clones, roughly 50% seen once. The material was CD8+ T cells sorted from blood, obtained at week 24, from a patient treated with tofacitinib. These receptors came from a human donor with alopecia areata. Each CDR3 is given with its conserved first and last residue. A D gene is named only where the DNA matches it firmly. Part of the rows lack a size; the others show once, few, many or a class for expanded clones.

abundance | d_gene | j_gene | v_gene | CDR3nt | CDR3aa
few | . | TRBJ1-1 | TRBV4-3 | TGCGCCAGCAGCCAAGATAGGATGGGGGGCACTGAAGCTTTCTTT | CASSQDRMGGTEAFF
. | . | TRBJ2-5 | TRBV2 | TGTGCCAGCAGTGTGTCCGAGAACCAGGAGACCCAGTACTTC | CASSVSENQETQYF
. | . | TRBJ2-1 | TRBV10-2 | TGCGCCAGCAGTGAAGGCCGCTTTGAGCAGTTCTTC | CASSEGRFEQFF
. | . | TRBJ2-1 | TRBV29-1 | TGCAGCGCGCAATACAATGAGCAGTTCTTC | CSAQYNEQFF
. | . | TRBJ1-1 | TRBV5-6 | TGTGCCAGCAGCGTCCTAGCGGATGGGAACACTGAAGCTTTCTTT | CASSVLADGNTEAFF
. | . | TRBJ2-1 | TRBV29-1 | TGCAGCTCTGACGAGGGGCTGGATGAGCAGTTCTTC | CSSDEGLDEQFF
. | . | TRBJ2-1 | TRBV29-1 | TGCAGCGCTACACTTAATGAGCAGTTCTTC | CSATLNEQFF
. | . | TRBJ2-7 | TRBV29-1 | TGCAGCGTTGTACTCCGAGGCCACGAGCAGTACTTC | CSVVLRGHEQYF
few | . | TRBJ1-5 | TRBV7-2 | TGTGCCAGCAGCTCAGACGAGGGTCAGCCCCAGCATTTT | CASSSDEGQPQHF
. | . | TRBJ2-1 | TRBV4-3 | TGCGCCAGCAGCCAAGCGGCAGGGATCAGTGAGCAGTTCTTC | CASSQAAGISEQFF
. | TRBD1 | TRBJ1-6 | TRBV27 | TGTGCCAGCGGTGAGACAGGGGACTATAATTCACCCCTCCACTTT | CASGETGDYNSPLHF
. | . | TRBJ1-1 | TRBV7-9 | TGTGCCAGCAGCTCGTGGGGGACTGAAGCTTTCTTT | CASSSWGTEAFF
. | . | TRBJ1-5 | TRBV4-3 | TGCGCCAGCAGCCAATTCCGGGGTCAGCCCCAGCATTTT | CASSQFRGQPQHF
. | . | TRBJ2-7 | TRBV11-3 | TGTGCCAGCAGCTTAGCAGGGTCCGCGAGATACGAGCAGTACTTC | CASSLAGSARYEQYF
once | . | TRBJ1-1 | TRBV27 | TGTGCCAGCAAGGAAGGACAGAGGAACACTGAAGCTTTCTTT | CASKEGQRNTEAFF
. | . | TRBJ1-1 | TRBV28 | TGTGCCAGCAGTTCCGATAAGGGGATGAAGAACACTGAAGCTTTCTTT | CASSSDKGMKNTEAFF
. | . | TRBJ1-1 | TRBV7-9 | TGTGCCAGCAGCTTAGCGCAGGGGATGAACACTGAAGCTTTCTTT | CASSLAQGMNTEAFF
. | . | TRBJ1-1 | TRBV29-1 | TGCAGCGTTCGGGGGAGGGACCCCGGTGAAGCTGAAGCTTTCTTT | CSVRGRDPGEAEAFF
. | TRBD2 | TRBJ2-3 | TRBV30 | TGTGCCTGGAGTGATCTTCGGGGACTAGCGGGGGTTCCACTCACAGATACGCAGTATTTT | CAWSDLRGLAGVPLTDTQYF
few | . | TRBJ2-7 | TRBV7-2 | TGTGCCAGCAGCCCAGGGGGCGGGGGATACGAGCAGTACTTC | CASSPGGGGYEQYF
once | TRBD1 | TRBJ2-3 | TRBV6-5 | TGTGCCAGCAGGGGACAGTCCACAGATACGCAGTATTTT | CASRGQSTDTQYF
. | . | TRBJ1-1 | TRBV6-5 | TGTGCCAGCAGTTCGGGGGCAGAAGCTTTCTTT | CASSSGAEAFF
. | . | TRBJ1-2 | TRBV13 | TGTGCCAGCAGCTTATCAGGGAACTATGGCTACACCTTC | CASSLSGNYGYTF
. | TRBD1 | TRBJ2-6 | TRBV5-6 | TGTGCCAGCAGCTTACGGGACAGGGGCTTAGGTGGGGCCAACGTCCTGACTTTC | CASSLRDRGLGGANVLTF
. | . | TRBJ1-5 | TRBV19 | TGTGCCAGTAGTATGGGTTCCGGGGATCAGCCCCAGCATTTT | CASSMGSGDQPQHF
. | . | TRBJ2-7 | TRBV27 | TGTGCCAGCATGGGGAACGAGCAGTACTTC | CASMGNEQYF
. | . | TRBJ2-5 | TRBV2 | TGTGCCAGCAGTGAAGGGGCAGGGAAGGGGACCCAGTACTTC | CASSEGAGKGTQYF
. | . | TRBJ2-6 | TRBV6-6 | TGTGCCAGCAGTTACGCTTCTGGGGCCAACGTCCTGACTTTC | CASSYASGANVLTF
. | . | TRBJ2-7 | TRBV5-6 | TGTGCCAGCAGCTTGGAGGGAAGCTCCTACGAGCAGTACTTC | CASSLEGSSYEQYF
. | . | TRBJ1-5 | TRBV12-5 | TGTGCTAGTGGTCCGCAACGGAGTCAGCCCCAGCATTTT | CASGPQRSQPQHF
few | . | TRBJ2-2 | TRBV5-6 | TGTGCCAGCAGCTTGTCGGTAGCCACCGGGGAGCTGTTTTTT | CASSLSVATGELFF
few | TRBD1 | TRBJ2-7 | TRBV29-1 | TGCAGCGTTGAATGGACAGGCTACGAGCAGTACTTC | CSVEWTGYEQYF
few | TRBD1 | TRBJ2-3 | TRBV29-1 | TGCAGCGTTGACCGGACAGGGGCAGATACGCAGTATTTT | CSVDRTGADTQYF
. | TRBD2 | TRBJ2-1 | TRBV2 | TGTGCCAGCACCGGACTAGACAATGAGCAGTTCTTC | CASTGLDNEQFF
. | . | TRBJ2-1 | TRBV12-5 | TGTGCTAGTGGTTTGGGACAGTACCCTAACAATGAGCAGTTCTTC | CASGLGQYPNNEQFF
few | . | TRBJ2-1 | TRBV10-2 | TGCGCCAGCAGGAGCGGCCCCCTGAATGAGCAGTTCTTC | CASRSGPLNEQFF
. | . | TRBJ2-1 | TRBV7-9 | TGTGCCAGCAGCTTATGGTTTGGGGAGCTGGGGGGCTTAGAGCAGTTCTTC | CASSLWFGELGGLEQFF
. | . | TRBJ2-1 | TRBV7-8 | TGTGCCAGCAGCTTAGAGGTAAATGAGCAGTTCTTC | CASSLEVNEQFF
few | . | TRBJ2-2 | TRBV7-8 | TGTGCCAGCAGCTTAGCCGGGGAGCTGTTTTTT | CASSLAGELFF
few | . | TRBJ1-5 | TRBV5-6 | TGTGCCAGCAGCTGGGCCGGGGATCAGCCCCAGCATTTT | CASSWAGDQPQHF
. | . | TRBJ1-2 | TRBV29-1 | TGCAGCGTTGAGCAAGGGGATGGCTACACCTTC | CSVEQGDGYTF